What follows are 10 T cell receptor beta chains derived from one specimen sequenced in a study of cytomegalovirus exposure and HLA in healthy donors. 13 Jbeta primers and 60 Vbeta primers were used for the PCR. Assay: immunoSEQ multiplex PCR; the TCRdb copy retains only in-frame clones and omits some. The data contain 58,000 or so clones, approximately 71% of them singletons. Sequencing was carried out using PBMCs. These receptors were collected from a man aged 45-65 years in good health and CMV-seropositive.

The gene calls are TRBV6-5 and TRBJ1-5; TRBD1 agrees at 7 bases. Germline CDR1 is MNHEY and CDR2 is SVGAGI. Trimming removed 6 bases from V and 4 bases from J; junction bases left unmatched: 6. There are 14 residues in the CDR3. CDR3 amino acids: CASRRTGRNQPQHF. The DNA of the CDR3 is TGTGCCAGCAGAAGGACAGGCCGTAATCAGCCCCAGCATTTT.

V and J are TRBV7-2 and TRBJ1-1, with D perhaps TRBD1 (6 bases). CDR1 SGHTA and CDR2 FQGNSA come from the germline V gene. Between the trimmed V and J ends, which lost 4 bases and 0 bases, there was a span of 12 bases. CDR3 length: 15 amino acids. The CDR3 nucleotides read TGTGCCAGCAGCTACCCGGGACACCTGAACACTGAAGCTTTCTTT. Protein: CASSYPGHLNTEAFF.

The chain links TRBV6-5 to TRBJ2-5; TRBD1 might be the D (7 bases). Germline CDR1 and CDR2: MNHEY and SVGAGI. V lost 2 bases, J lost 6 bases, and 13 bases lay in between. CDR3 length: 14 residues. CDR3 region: CASSYVQGGKTQYF. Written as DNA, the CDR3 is TGTGCCAGCAGTTACGTCCAGGGGGGAAAGACCCAGTACTTC.

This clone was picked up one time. The CDR3 loop is CAWSSPDRVRGYTF. CDR3 in DNA: TGTGCCTGGAGTTCTCCGGACAGGGTACGTGGCTACACCTTC. The chain employs TRBV30 and TRBJ1-2, with 8 bases lining up with TRBD1. CDR3 length: 14 amino acids. J gave up 7 bases and V 2 bases, and 9 bases lay outside the gene matches. Germline V CDR1 and CDR2: GTSNPN, SVGIG (reference sequence).

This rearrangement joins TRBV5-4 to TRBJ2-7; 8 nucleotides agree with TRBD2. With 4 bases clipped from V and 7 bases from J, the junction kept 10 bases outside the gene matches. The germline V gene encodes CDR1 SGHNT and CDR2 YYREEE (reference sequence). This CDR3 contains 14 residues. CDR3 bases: TGTGCCAGCAGCCTTGAGCGGGAGTTGGGTGAGCAGTACTTC. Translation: CASSLERELGEQYF.

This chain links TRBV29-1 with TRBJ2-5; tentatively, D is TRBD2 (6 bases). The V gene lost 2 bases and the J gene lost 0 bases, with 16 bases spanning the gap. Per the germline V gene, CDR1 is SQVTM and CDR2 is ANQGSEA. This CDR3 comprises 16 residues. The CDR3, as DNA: TGCAGCGTTGAATTGGGAGCGGGCTCGTACCAAGAGACCCAGTACTTC. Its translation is CSVELGAGSYQETQYF.

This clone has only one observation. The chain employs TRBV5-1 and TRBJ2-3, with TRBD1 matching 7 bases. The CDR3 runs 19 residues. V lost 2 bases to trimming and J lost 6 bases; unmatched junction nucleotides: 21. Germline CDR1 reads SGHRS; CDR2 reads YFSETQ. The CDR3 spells CASSLQTGTAISFMDTQYF. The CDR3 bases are TGCGCCAGCAGCTTACAAACCGGGACAGCAATTTCTTTTATGGATACGCAGTATTTT.

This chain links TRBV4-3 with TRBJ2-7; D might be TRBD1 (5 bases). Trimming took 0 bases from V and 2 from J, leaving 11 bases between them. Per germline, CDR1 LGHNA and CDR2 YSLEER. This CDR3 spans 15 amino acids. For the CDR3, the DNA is TGCGCCAGCAGCCAAGAAAGGGGCCGCGCCTACGAGCAGTACTTC. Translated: CASSQERGRAYEQYF.

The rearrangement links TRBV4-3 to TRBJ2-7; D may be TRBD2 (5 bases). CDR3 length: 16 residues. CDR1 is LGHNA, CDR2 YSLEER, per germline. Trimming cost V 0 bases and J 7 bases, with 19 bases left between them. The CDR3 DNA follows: TGCGCCAGCAGCCAAGATAGGGTGCAGGCTCCGGGGGAGCAGTACTTC. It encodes CASSQDRVQAPGEQYF.

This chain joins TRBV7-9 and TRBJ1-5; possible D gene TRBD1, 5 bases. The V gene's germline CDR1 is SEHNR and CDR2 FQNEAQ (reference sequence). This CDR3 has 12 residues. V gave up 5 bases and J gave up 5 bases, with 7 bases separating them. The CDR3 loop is CASSRGDQPQHF. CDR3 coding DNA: TGTGCCAGCAGCAGGGGTGATCAGCCCCAGCATTTT. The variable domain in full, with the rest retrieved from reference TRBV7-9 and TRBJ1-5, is DTGVSQNPRHKITKRGQNVTFRCDPISEHNRLYWYRQTLGQGPEFLTYFQNEAQLEKSRLLSDRFSAERPKGSFSTLEIQRTEQGDSAMYLCASSRGDQPQHFGDGTRLSIL.